A single sample is the source of the 23 T cell receptor beta chains below, sequenced in a study of T cell responses to AZD1222 COVID-19 vaccine (dated by TCRdb to the early 2020s). Receptor libraries were prepared by the immunoSEQ multiplex PCR assay. TCRdb obtained this table from immuneACCESS and retained in-frame rearrangements with V and J assigned. These tables miss some clones; where compared with another copy, unresolved V genes account for less than half of the shortfall, and the remainder is unexplained. This sample holds around 25,000 clones; around 87% were observed only once. The ten top clones hold over 30% of the sample. The intended sense of this specimen's time point label: about 28 days (+/-7) after the second vaccine dose. Material: peripheral blood, obtained 28 days after the second AZD1222 dose. The receptors derive from an adult who received the AZD1222 COVID-19 vaccine.

The gene calls are TRBV6-2 or TRBV6-3 and TRBJ2-5; D is unclear. Trimming stripped 6 bases from V and 2 bases from J, with 10 bases between. The germline CDR1 and CDR2 sequences are MNHEY and SVGEGT. The CDR3 is 13 amino acids. The CDR3 DNA is TGTGCCAGCAGCCGCAGGTGGCAAGAGACCCAGTACTTC. It translates to CASSRRWQETQYF.

This sequence joins TRBV19 and TRBJ2-7, with 7 bases matching TRBD2. In germline, CDR1 is LNHDA, CDR2 SQIVND (reference sequence). V lost 3 bases to trimming and J lost 3 bases; unmatched junction nucleotides: 8. This CDR3 spans 15 amino acids. CDR3 sequence: CASSMVTSDRYEQYF. In nucleotides, the CDR3 is TGTGCCAGTAGTATGGTAACTAGCGACCGCTACGAGCAGTACTTC.

This clone occurred once. The chain links TRBV19 to TRBJ2-2; a possible D gene is TRBD1 (6 bases). The CDR3 length is 14 residues. Trimming took 3 bases from V and 4 from J, leaving 9 bases between them. Germline CDR1 and CDR2: LNHDA and SQIVND (reference sequence). For the CDR3, the DNA is TGTGCCAGTAGTATGAACAGGGTCACCGGGGAGCTGTTTTTT. Protein: CASSMNRVTGELFF.

The V gene is TRBV10-3, the J gene TRBJ1-2, with D perhaps TRBD1 (6 bases). V lost 3 bases and J lost 8, with 16 bases in between. Germline V gives CDR1 ENHRY, CDR2 SYGVKD. This CDR3 region has 14 residues. The chain's CDR3 is CAISDNTGTWGYTF. The CDR3 bases are TGTGCCATCAGTGATAACACAGGGACGTGGGGCTACACCTTC.

This chain joins TRBV14 and TRBJ1-1; 9 bases are shared with TRBD1. CDR1 SGHDN and CDR2 FVKESK come from the germline V gene. The CDR3 length is 13 residues. V lost 6 bases and J lost 4; bases outside the gene matches: 3. The CDR3 sequence is CASRKQGATEAFF. CDR3 coding DNA: TGTGCCAGCAGGAAACAGGGGGCCACTGAAGCTTTCTTT.

The chain is built from TRBV7-2 and TRBJ2-5; D possibly corresponds to TRBD2 (6 bases). Germline V gene data show CDR1 as SGHTA and CDR2 as FQGNSA. CDR3 size: 13 residues. The germline V and J ends were trimmed by 1 base and 7 bases, with 10 bases remaining between them. CDR3 protein: CASSLGQEGTQYF. The CDR3 coding sequence is TGTGCCAGCAGCTTAGGTCAGGAGGGGACCCAGTACTTC.

This clone was observed once. This rearrangement joins TRBV28 to TRBJ1-3; D might be TRBD1 (6 bases). This CDR3 region has 16 residues. The germline V gene has CDR1 MDHEN and CDR2 SYDVKM. V was cut by 4 bases and J by 0 bases, with 13 bases left in between. This CDR3 is CASSSPLGGSGNTIYF. CDR3 bases: TGTGCCAGCAGTTCACCCCTAGGGGGCTCTGGAAACACCATATATTTT.

This chain joins TRBV19 and TRBJ2-1; TRBD1 matches at 9 bases. The CDR3 runs 15 residues. Trimming removed 6 bases from V and 2 bases from J; junction bases left unmatched: 5. Germline V gene data show CDR1 as LNHDA and CDR2 as SQIVND (reference sequence). The CDR3 coding sequence is TGTGCCAGTAGGAGCGGGGACAGGGCCTACAATGAGCAGTTCTTC. Encoded protein: CASRSGDRAYNEQFF.

The CDR3 nucleotides read TGTGCCAGTAGTATAAATGCTGTCGACAGGGGGCTTACGAACACTGAAGCTTTCTTT. Protein sequence: CASSINAVDRGLTNTEAFF. The rearrangement links TRBV19 to TRBJ1-1; TRBD1 matches 10 bases. V gave up 2 bases and J gave up 1 base; unmatched junction bases: 13. The germline gives CDR1 LNHDA, CDR2 SQIVND (reference sequence). This CDR3 contains 19 residues.

The chain is built from TRBV2 and TRBJ2-5; a possible D gene is TRBD1 (6 bases). Deletions cut 9 bases from V and 5 bases from J, with 19 bases between. The CDR3 covers 14 residues. Germline CDR1 and CDR2: SNHLY and FYNNEI. The CDR3 is CASSPQGRGETQYF. The CDR3 DNA reads TGTGCCAGTAGCCCCCAGGGGCGTGGGGAGACCCAGTACTTC.

The chain couples TRBV30 to TRBJ2-2; no definite D call. CDR3 length equals 13 residues. The germline V and J ends were trimmed by 3 bases and 5 bases, with 10 bases remaining between them. Germline V gene data show CDR1 as GTSNPN and CDR2 as SVGIG (reference sequence). The CDR3, as DNA: TGTGCCTGGAGAGGATCCTTGACCGGGGAGCTGTTTTTT. This encodes CAWRGSLTGELFF. Drawing the rest from reference TRBV30 and TRBJ2-2, the complete variable domain is SQTIHQWPATLVQPVGSPLSLECTVEGTSNPNLYWYRQAAGRGLQLLFYSVGIGQISSEVPQNLSASRPQDRQFILSSKKLLLSDSGFYLCAWRGSLTGELFFGEGSRLTVL.

The chain recombines TRBV7-3 with TRBJ2-3; no clear D gene. Per the germline V gene, CDR1 is SGHTA and CDR2 is FQGTGA. The germline V and J ends were trimmed by 5 bases and 4 bases, with 13 bases remaining between them. The CDR3 contains 14 residues. The CDR3: CASSLGMMADTQYF. The CDR3 nucleotides read TGTGCCAGCAGCCTAGGGATGATGGCAGATACGCAGTATTTT. Complete variable domain (other parts from reference TRBV7-3 and TRBJ2-3): GAGVSQTPSNKVTEKGKYVELRCDPISGHTALYWYRQSLGQGPEFLIYFQGTGAADDSGLPNDRFFAVRPEGSVSTLKIQRTERGDSAVYLCASSLGMMADTQYFGPGTRLTVL.

The rearrangement links TRBV19 to TRBJ1-5; 12 bases fit TRBD1. The junction had 11 bases not matched to a gene; V was cut back by 5 bases and J by 3 bases. Germline lookup yields CDR1 LNHDA and CDR2 SQIVND (reference sequence). The CDR3 loop spans 18 amino acids. This chain's CDR3 is CASSPHPGTGGYNQPQHF. For the CDR3, the DNA is TGTGCCAGTAGTCCTCACCCTGGGACAGGGGGCTACAATCAGCCCCAGCATTTT.

V is TRBV19 and J is TRBJ1-5; the D gene is possibly TRBD1 (5 bases). Trimming pared 5 bases from V and 3 bases from J, leaving 8 bases between. This CDR3 has 13 amino acids. Germline V gives CDR1 LNHDA, CDR2 SQIVND (reference sequence). The CDR3 reads CASSGTHNQPQHF. In DNA form, the CDR3 reads TGTGCCAGTAGTGGGACCCACAATCAGCCCCAGCATTTT.

This clone has only one observation. The rearrangement joins TRBV5-1 to TRBJ1-1; TRBD1 is a possible D gene (5 bases). There are 15 residues in the CDR3. V was trimmed by 0 bases and J by 5 bases, leaving 14 bases between them. From germline, CDR1 is SGHRS and CDR2 YFSETQ. DNA for the CDR3: TGCGCCAGCAGCTTGGACGGGACGGAGGGGACTGAAGCTTTCTTT. It is translated as CASSLDGTEGTEAFF.

The chain is built from TRBV7-3 and TRBJ2-2; TRBD2 matches 15 bases. The CDR3 totals 16 residues. The V segment lost 2 bases and the J segment 5 bases; nucleotides outside the gene matches: 0. From germline, CDR1 is SGHTA and CDR2 FQGTGA. The CDR3 bases are TGTGCCAGCAGCTTAGGGACTAGCGGGAGGACCGGGGAGCTGTTTTTT. The encoded protein is CASSLGTSGRTGELFF.

The rearrangement joins TRBV27 to TRBJ2-7; 9 positions match TRBD2. Germline CDR1 reads MNHEY; CDR2 reads SMNVEV (reference sequence). Trimming took 6 bases from V and 3 from J; bases not matched to a gene: 6. This CDR3 region has 14 residues. The CDR3 is CASRDSGRNYEQYF. CDR3 in DNA: TGTGCCAGCAGGGACAGCGGGAGGAACTACGAGCAGTACTTC.

This chain connects TRBV6-5 to TRBJ1-2; unclear D gene. CDR1 and CDR2 from the germline V gene are MNHEY and SVGAGI. V shed 7 bases and J shed 5 bases, with 8 bases lying between them. This CDR3 region has 11 residues. In DNA form, the CDR3 reads TGTGCCAGCACGGGCGGGTATGGCTACACCTTC. Translated: CASTGGYGYTF.

V usage is TRBV2 and J usage is TRBJ1-6, with D uncertain. V was trimmed by 1 base and J by 0 bases, leaving 7 bases between them. The germline gives CDR1 SNHLY, CDR2 FYNNEI. The CDR3 has 16 residues. CDR3 residues: CASSEGRYSYNSPLHF. The CDR3 coding sequence is TGTGCCAGCAGTGAAGGAAGGTACTCCTATAATTCACCCCTCCACTTT.

This chain connects TRBV5-1 to TRBJ1-3, with D maybe TRBD1 (5 bases). Germline V gene lookup returns CDR1 SGHRS and CDR2 YFSETQ. Between the trimmed V and J ends, which lost 4 bases and 2 bases, there was a span of 10 bases. CDR3 length: 14 amino acids. CDR3 nucleotides: TGCGCCAGCAGCGTTGGGACTGCTGGAAACACCATATATTTT. Translated: CASSVGTAGNTIYF.

The rearrangement links TRBV5-4 to TRBJ2-1; 7 bases agree with TRBD1. Germline V gene data show CDR1 as SGHNT and CDR2 as YYREEE (reference sequence). The junction had 11 bases not matched to a gene; V was cut back by 6 bases and J by 2 bases. The CDR3 runs to 16 residues. For the CDR3, the DNA is TGTGCCAGCAACCCTAGAGGGGGCTACACCTACAATGAGCAGTTCTTC. Translation: CASNPRGGYTYNEQFF.

CDR3 amino acids: CASSPTFDRGKIGYTF. The CDR3 DNA reads as TGTGCCAGCAGCCCAACTTTTGACAGGGGGAAGATTGGCTACACCTTC. The chain couples TRBV7-9 to TRBJ1-2; 9 bases match TRBD1. After removal of 5 bases from V and 7 bases from J, the junction contained 14 bases not matched to a gene. The V gene's germline CDR1 is SEHNR and CDR2 FQNEAQ (reference sequence). This CDR3 is built from 16 residues.

V and J are TRBV27 and TRBJ2-7; D might be TRBD1 (6 bases). Trimming cost V 6 bases and J 1 base, with 10 bases left between them. CDR1 MNHEY and CDR2 SMNVEV come from the germline V gene (reference sequence). The CDR3 loop spans 13 amino acids. CDR3 DNA: TGTGCCAGCAGCTATACAGGGTCCTACGAGCAGTACTTC. This encodes CASSYTGSYEQYF.